This T cell receptor (beta chain) appears in the sequencing data of a study of beta chain features in type 1 diabetes. CDR3 size: 11 residues. Germline V gene data show CDR1 as MNHEY and CDR2 as SVGAGI. The V and J ends lost 6 bases and 7 bases respectively, with 9 bases between them. The entirety of the isolated RNA underwent reverse transcription, so expressed TCRB transcripts were sequenced. The protocol was immunoSEQ multiplex PCR, while the TCRdb copy is restricted to in-frame clones and leaves out a portion. The sample gives 900,000 or so clones, about 17% of which show up once; 0.023% is in the top ten. The study, taken as a whole, reports: Whatever favoring of shorter templates PCR might show would apply equally to patients and controls. Small HLA sub-analyses could not settle whether HLA shapes TCRB rearrangement. Compared with healthy donors, patients appeared to share more similar naive, central memory and regulatory TCRB repertoires.

Turning to this clone: Its antigen is currently unknown.

Sequences were obtained from naive CD4+ T cells from blood. V gene TRBV6-5 combines with J gene TRBJ1-2, with a possible D match to TRBD1 (6 bases). The TCR comes from a woman under 30 in good health. The CDR3 loop is CASSPGAGYTF. The CDR3 nucleotides read TGTGCCAGCAGCCCAGGGGCTGGCTACACCTTC.